There are a few counts of the clone carrying this TCR beta chain. What it recognizes is unknown. The data stem from a study of STAT3 mutations in large granular lymphocyte leukemia. Study results and caveats: In T-cell large granular lymphocyte leukemia, about half of patients showed multiple immunodominant subclonotypes.

The V gene's germline CDR1 is MNHNY and CDR2 SVGAGI (reference sequence). The CDR3 totals 15 residues. Trimming pared 6 bases from V and 5 bases from J, leaving 20 bases between. TCRdb's table, derived via immunoSEQ multiplex PCR, lists solely in-frame clones and lacks some. The sample lists around 6,600 clones; about 32% were seen once. The specimen was peripheral blood mononuclear cells. This rearrangement joins TRBV6-6 to TRBJ2-7; TRBD2 might be the D (6 bases). The receptor was isolated from a woman between 40 and 55 years old with T-cell large granular lymphocyte leukemia. Some clones in this sample may be carry-over from other donors' samples. The DNA for the CDR3 is TGTGCCAGCAGCCGATCTAGCGAACAGCTCCACGAGCAGTACTTC. The encoded protein is CASSRSSEQLHEQYF.